The 27 T cell receptor beta chains below all came from one sample that was sequenced in a study of blood T cell repertoires in COVID-19. Sequenced by immunoSEQ multiplex PCR; TCRdb stores in-frame clones only, minus some. This table has hundreds of thousands of clones, 75% to 90% appearing once. Specimen: PBMCs or T cells enriched from blood (not recorded which). These receptors all come from a man aged 18 to 30 who had recovered from COVID-19.

This sequence joins TRBV28 and TRBJ2-7, with 8 bases fitting TRBD1. The CDR3 loop spans 17 amino acids. V shed 3 bases and J 4 bases; nucleotides not matched to a gene: 14. Germline V gene lookup returns CDR1 MDHEN and CDR2 SYDVKM. The CDR3 nucleotides are TGTGCCAGCAGTTTCCCCGCCACAGGGGGATATCTTTACGAGCAGTACTTC. This codes for CASSFPATGGYLYEQYF.

The gene calls are TRBV10-1 and TRBJ2-3; 8 nucleotides agree with TRBD2. The CDR3 covers 14 residues. V shed 6 bases, J shed 5 bases, and the junction held 7 bases outside the gene matches. CDR1 and CDR2 (germline): WNHNN, SYGVQD (reference sequence). CDR3: CASSYGGALDTQYF. The CDR3 bases are TGCGCCAGCAGCTACGGGGGGGCCTTAGATACGCAGTATTTT.

The chain uses TRBV6-5 and TRBJ2-7; the D gene is possibly TRBD2 (6 bases). This CDR3 contains 13 residues. The germline V gene encodes CDR1 MNHEY and CDR2 SVGAGI. V shed 2 bases and J shed 1 base, with 6 bases lying between them. This chain's CDR3 is CASSYGGSYEQYF. The CDR3 DNA reads as TGTGCCAGCAGTTACGGGGGGTCCTACGAGCAGTACTTC.

This sequence joins TRBV6-5 and TRBJ1-2, with 10 bases matching TRBD1. Trimming cost V 6 bases and J 3 bases; bases outside gene matches: 4. Germline loops: CDR1 MNHEY, CDR2 SVGAGI. The CDR3 is made up of 14 amino acids. This chain's CDR3 is CASRLGQGDYGYTF. The CDR3 DNA is TGTGCCAGCAGGTTAGGACAGGGGGACTATGGCTACACCTTC.

The chain recombines TRBV5-1 with TRBJ1-6; D not certain. The CDR3 totals 18 residues. The V gene lost 3 bases and the J gene lost 5 bases, with 21 bases spanning the gap. CDR1 and CDR2 from the germline V gene are SGHRS and YFSETQ. Here the CDR3 DNA reads TGCGCCAGCAGCTCCCAGACTCTCCTAGGGAGCAATAATTCACCCCTCCACTTT. Its translation is CASSSQTLLGSNNSPLHF.

V is TRBV9 and J is TRBJ1-6, with a weak D call TRBD1 (6 bases). Germline loops: CDR1 SGDLS, CDR2 YYNGEE. V lost 0 bases and J 9 bases, leaving 10 bases between the germline ends. The CDR3 is 14 amino acids. The CDR3: CASSVAGEGSPLHF. CDR3 in DNA: TGTGCCAGCAGCGTAGCAGGGGAGGGTTCACCCCTCCACTTT.

The CDR3 DNA follows: TGTGCCAGCTCACCCCAGGGGGCTTGGGGAGAGACCCAGTACTTC. This codes for CASSPQGAWGETQYF. The chain couples TRBV18 to TRBJ2-5, with 8 bases identical to TRBD1. With V trimmed by 3 bases and J by 4 bases, 7 bases remained unmatched. Germline CDR1 and CDR2: KGHSH and LQKENI. There are 15 residues in the CDR3.

The V call is TRBV11-2, the J call TRBJ2-2; 10 positions agree with TRBD2. The CDR3 length is 13 residues. With 1 base clipped from V and 15 bases from J, the junction kept 5 bases outside the gene matches. Germline V gene lookup returns CDR1 SGHAT and CDR2 FQNNGV. The CDR3 nucleotides are TGTGCCAGCAGCTTAGCTGGTAGCGGGAGGATGTTTTTT. The encoded protein is CASSLAGSGRMFF.

The chain carries TRBV5-1 and TRBJ1-1, with D unresolved. The CDR3 sequence is 13 residues long. Germline V CDR1 and CDR2: SGHRS, YFSETQ. V was trimmed by 4 bases and J by 4 bases, leaving 11 bases between them. CDR3 region: CASSEGSTTEAFF. In DNA form, the CDR3 reads TGCGCCAGCAGCGAGGGAAGCACCACTGAAGCTTTCTTT.

This clone occurred once. V gene TRBV18 combines with J gene TRBJ2-6; tentatively, D is TRBD2 (6 bases). The germline V and J ends were trimmed by 1 base and 1 base, with 11 bases remaining between them. The V gene's germline CDR1 is KGHSH and CDR2 LQKENI. The CDR3 is made up of 17 amino acids. This chain's CDR3 is CASSPQRGKSGANVLTF. DNA of the CDR3: TGTGCCAGCTCACCACAGCGCGGGAAATCTGGGGCCAACGTCCTGACTTTC.

The chain has TRBV29-1 and TRBJ2-5; D is unclear. Germline V gives CDR1 SQVTM, CDR2 ANQGSEA. With 3 bases removed from V and 5 bases from J, the gap between germline ends came to 4 bases. The CDR3 length is 10 residues. CDR3: CSVERETQYF. CDR3 DNA: TGCAGCGTTGAGCGGGAGACCCAGTACTTC. Complete variable domain (other parts from reference TRBV29-1 and TRBJ2-5): SAVISQKPSRDICQRGTSLTIQCQVDSQVTMMFWYRQQPGQSLTLIATANQGSEATYESGFVIDKFPISRPNLTFSTLTVSNMSPEDSSIYLCSVERETQYFGPGTRLLVL.

This rearrangement joins TRBV11-2 to TRBJ2-1, with a possible D match to TRBD1 (5 bases). V lost 5 bases and J lost 5, with 16 bases in between. Germline lookup yields CDR1 SGHAT and CDR2 FQNNGV. This CDR3 contains 15 residues. The CDR3 region is CASSHAEKGDNEQFF. CDR3 coding DNA: TGTGCCAGCAGCCACGCAGAAAAAGGGGACAATGAGCAGTTCTTC.

The chain recombines TRBV5-1 with TRBJ2-7; D might be TRBD2 (6 bases). Trimming removed 4 bases at V and 3 bases at J, with 11 bases between. The CDR3 contains 13 residues. CDR1 SGHRS and CDR2 YFSETQ come from the germline V gene. As DNA, the CDR3 is TGCGCCAGCAGCCACGGACTACACTACGAGCAGTACTTC. It codes for CASSHGLHYEQYF.

The chain joins TRBV6-5 to TRBJ2-2; TRBD2 might be the D (5 bases). CDR3 length: 15 residues. Deletions cut 8 bases from V and 0 bases from J, with 13 bases between. CDR1 is MNHEY, CDR2 SVGAGI, per germline. The CDR3 loop is CASSGAVTNTGELFF. Written as DNA, the CDR3 is TGTGCCAGCTCCGGAGCGGTTACGAACACCGGGGAGCTGTTTTTT.

This chain joins TRBV3-1 (or the pseudogene TRBV3-2) and TRBJ1-1; unclear D gene. Germline V lookup: CDR1 LGHDT, CDR2 YNNKEL (reference sequence). The length of the CDR3 is 14 residues. V lost 1 base and J 7 bases, leaving 13 bases between the germline ends. CDR3 sequence: CASSQVGVVYEAFF. Here the CDR3 DNA reads TGTGCCAGCAGCCAAGTCGGGGTGGTATATGAAGCTTTCTTT.

CDR3 sequence reads: CASSHMEDTIYF. CDR3 nucleotide sequence: TGTGCCAGCAGCCACATGGAGGACACCATATATTTT. The chain recombines TRBV3-1 (or the pseudogene TRBV3-2) with TRBJ1-3; D gene uncertain. In germline, CDR1 is LGHDT, CDR2 YNNKEL (reference sequence). V was cut by 3 bases and J by 8 bases, with 8 bases left in between. This CDR3 is built from 12 residues.

The J gene is TRBJ2-5, the V gene TRBV7-8, with TRBD1 identical over 7 bases. Germline V gene sequence: CDR1 SGHVS, CDR2 FQNEAQ. CDR3 size: 13 residues. The ends lost 7 bases at V and 2 bases at J; junction bases unmatched: 4. The chain's CDR3 is CASKGTEQETQYF. The CDR3 DNA reads as TGTGCCAGCAAAGGGACAGAACAAGAGACCCAGTACTTC. The full variable domain, with the rest looked up from reference TRBV7-8 and TRBJ2-5, is GAGVSQSPRYKVAKRGQDVALRCDPISGHVSLFWYQQALGQGPEFLTYFQNEAQLDKSGLPSDRFFAERPEGSVSTLKIQRTQQEDSAVYLCASKGTEQETQYFGPGTRLLVL.

V is TRBV19 and J is TRBJ2-1; 7 nucleotides agree with TRBD1. Trimming took 7 bases from V and 6 from J; bases not matched to a gene: 9. The CDR3 loop spans 14 amino acids. Germline loops: CDR1 LNHDA, CDR2 SQIVND (reference sequence). The CDR3 DNA is TGTGCCAGTAACCGACAGGGTTCGAGCAATGAGCAGTTCTTC. Translation: CASNRQGSSNEQFF.

This CDR3 is CASTRRHDALGPQHF. The DNA for the CDR3 is TGTGCCAGTACCAGGCGCCACGATGCACTCGGGCCCCAGCATTTT. The chain recombines TRBV19 with TRBJ1-5; the D is unclear. V lost 7 bases to trimming and J lost 9 bases, with 22 bases between them. The CDR3 length is 15 residues. The V gene's germline CDR1 is LNHDA and CDR2 SQIVND (reference sequence).

The J gene is TRBJ1-6, the V gene TRBV10-3; TRBD1 might be the D (5 bases). In germline, CDR1 is ENHRY, CDR2 SYGVKD. The CDR3 length is 12 residues. Trimming took 5 bases from V and 14 from J, leaving 13 bases between them. CDR3 in DNA: TGTGCCATCAGTATCGACAGTTTGGCCCTCCACTTT. Protein: CAISIDSLALHF.

The chain joins TRBV30 to TRBJ1-3; no definite D call. This CDR3 spans 13 amino acids. The germline V gene has CDR1 GTSNPN and CDR2 SVGIG (reference sequence). Trimming pared 0 bases from V and 1 base from J, leaving 4 bases between. The CDR3 loop is CAWSVLSGNTIYF. CDR3 nucleotide sequence: TGTGCCTGGAGTGTACTGTCTGGAAACACCATATATTTT.

The CDR3 DNA is TGTGCCAGCAGTCATTCTAGCGGGACGTGGGAGCAGTACTTC. Amino acids: CASSHSSGTWEQYF. This chain connects TRBV6-6 to TRBJ2-7; 9 bases align to TRBD2. Trimming at V came to 5 bases and at J to 7 bases, leaving 9 bases not matched to a gene. The CDR3 totals 14 residues. CDR1 and CDR2 from the germline V gene are MNHNY and SVGAGI (reference sequence).

This chain joins TRBV2 and TRBJ2-1; TRBD1 agrees at 7 bases. The CDR3 totals 16 residues. Germline V gene sequence: CDR1 SNHLY, CDR2 FYNNEI. The J segment lost 0 bases and the V segment lost 5 bases, leaving 7 bases of the junction unmatched. The CDR3 nucleotides read TGTGCCAGCAGTTTACAGGGGTCAAGCTCCTACAATGAGCAGTTCTTC. It encodes CASSLQGSSSYNEQFF. The full variable domain, with the rest looked up from reference TRBV2 and TRBJ2-1, is EPEVTQTPSHQVTQMGQEVILRCVPISNHLYFYWYRQILGQKVEFLVSFYNNEISEKSEIFDDQFSVERPDGSNFTLKIRSTKLEDSAMYFCASSLQGSSSYNEQFFGPGTRLTVL.

The rearrangement uses TRBV11-3 and TRBJ2-1, with a tentative D call TRBD2 (5 bases). Per germline, CDR1 SGHNT and CDR2 YENEEA. CDR3 length: 16 residues. V was trimmed by 1 base and J by 3 bases, leaving 13 bases between them. This CDR3 is CASSLVATRDYNEQFF. The CDR3 nucleotides read TGTGCCAGCAGCTTAGTAGCGACTCGTGACTACAATGAGCAGTTCTTC.

The chain combines TRBV4-1 with TRBJ2-1; 8 nucleotides line up with TRBD2. The ends lost 0 bases at V and 7 bases at J; junction bases unmatched: 8. The CDR3 totals 16 residues. Germline V CDR1 and CDR2: MGHRA, YSYEKL. CDR3 sequence reads: CASSQDNAGGGNEQFF. The CDR3 DNA reads as TGCGCCAGCAGCCAAGATAACGCGGGAGGTGGGAATGAGCAGTTCTTC.

The chain joins TRBV7-9 to TRBJ2-7, with 8 bases aligning to TRBD1. CDR3 length equals 18 residues. Germline values: CDR1 SEHNR, CDR2 FQNEAQ (reference sequence). With V trimmed by 3 bases and J by 2 bases, 15 bases remained unmatched. CDR3: CASSFMAPGGPFTYEQYF. The CDR3 coding sequence is TGTGCCAGCAGCTTTATGGCTCCAGGGGGCCCCTTCACCTACGAGCAGTACTTC. The full variable domain, completed using reference TRBV7-9 and TRBJ2-7, is DTGVSQNPRHKITKRGQNVTFRCDPISEHNRLYWYRQTLGQGPEFLTYFQNEAQLEKSRLLSDRFSAERPKGSFSTLEIQRTEQGDSAMYLCASSFMAPGGPFTYEQYFGPGTRLTVT.

The rearrangement joins TRBV29-1 to TRBJ2-2; D is uncertain. This CDR3 spans 13 amino acids. The V end lost 6 bases, the J end lost 0 bases, and 8 bases lay between the germline ends. Germline CDR1 is SQVTM and CDR2 is ANQGSEA. The CDR3 DNA reads as TGCAGCGTGGGCCTAGCGAACACCGGGGAGCTGTTTTTT. It translates to CSVGLANTGELFF.